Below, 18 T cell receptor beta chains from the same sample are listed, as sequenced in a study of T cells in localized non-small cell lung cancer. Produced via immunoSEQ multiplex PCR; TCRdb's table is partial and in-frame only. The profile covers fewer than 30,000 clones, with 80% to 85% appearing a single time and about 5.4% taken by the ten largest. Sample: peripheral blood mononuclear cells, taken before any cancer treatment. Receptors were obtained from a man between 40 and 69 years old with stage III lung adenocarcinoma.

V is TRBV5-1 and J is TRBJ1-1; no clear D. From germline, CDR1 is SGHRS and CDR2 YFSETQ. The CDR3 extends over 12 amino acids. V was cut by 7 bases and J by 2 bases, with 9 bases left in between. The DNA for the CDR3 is TGCGCCAGCGCCTTAGATAACACTGAAGCTTTCTTT. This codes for CASALDNTEAFF.

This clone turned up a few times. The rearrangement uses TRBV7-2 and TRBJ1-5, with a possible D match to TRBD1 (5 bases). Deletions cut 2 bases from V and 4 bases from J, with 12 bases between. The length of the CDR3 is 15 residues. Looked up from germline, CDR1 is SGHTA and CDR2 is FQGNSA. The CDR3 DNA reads TGTGCCAGCAGCTTATCTGGGGCGCCGAATCAGCCCCAGCATTTT. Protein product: CASSLSGAPNQPQHF.

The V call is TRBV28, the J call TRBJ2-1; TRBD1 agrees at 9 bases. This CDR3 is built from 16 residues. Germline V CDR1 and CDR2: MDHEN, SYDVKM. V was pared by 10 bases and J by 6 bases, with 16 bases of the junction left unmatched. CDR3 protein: CATLGSGTGRANEQFF. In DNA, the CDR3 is TGTGCCACTCTCGGGTCCGGGACAGGGAGGGCCAATGAGCAGTTCTTC.

Here the CDR3 reads CATTANGIEKLFF. The CDR3 region has the DNA TGTGCCACAACGGCGAATGGGATTGAAAAACTGTTTTTT. V is TRBV19 and J is TRBJ1-4; D remains ambiguous. CDR1 is LNHDA, CDR2 SQIVND, per germline (reference sequence). V was clipped by 10 bases and J by 7 bases, with 16 bases between them. CDR3 size: 13 residues.

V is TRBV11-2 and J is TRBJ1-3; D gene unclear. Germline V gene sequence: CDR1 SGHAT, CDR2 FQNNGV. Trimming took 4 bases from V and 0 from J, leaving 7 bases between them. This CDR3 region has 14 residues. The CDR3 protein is CASSSGISGNTIYF. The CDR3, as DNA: TGTGCCAGCAGCTCGGGTATCTCTGGAAACACCATATATTTT.

CDR3 DNA: TGTGCCAGCAGTTTATCGCGGGGCCGACACTACGAGCAGTACGTC. This sequence encodes CASSLSRGRHYEQYV. The J gene is TRBJ2-7, the V gene TRBV28; a possible D gene is TRBD2 (6 bases). CDR1 and CDR2 (germline): MDHEN, SYDVKM. The V end lost 1 base, the J end lost 3 bases, and 13 bases lay between the germline ends. The CDR3 contains 15 residues.

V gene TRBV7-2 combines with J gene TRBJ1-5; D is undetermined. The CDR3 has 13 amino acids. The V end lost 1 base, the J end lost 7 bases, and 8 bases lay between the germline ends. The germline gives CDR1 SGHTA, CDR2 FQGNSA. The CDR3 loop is CASSLGPGQPQHF. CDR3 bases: TGTGCCAGCAGCTTAGGTCCCGGGCAGCCCCAGCATTTT.

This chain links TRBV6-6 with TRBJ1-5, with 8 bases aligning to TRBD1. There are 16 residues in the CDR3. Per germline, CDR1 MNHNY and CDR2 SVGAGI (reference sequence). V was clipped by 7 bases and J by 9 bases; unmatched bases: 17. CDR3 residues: CASIQTLGQASTPQHF. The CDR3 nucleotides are TGTGCCAGCATTCAAACGTTGGGACAGGCGAGTACGCCCCAGCATTTT.

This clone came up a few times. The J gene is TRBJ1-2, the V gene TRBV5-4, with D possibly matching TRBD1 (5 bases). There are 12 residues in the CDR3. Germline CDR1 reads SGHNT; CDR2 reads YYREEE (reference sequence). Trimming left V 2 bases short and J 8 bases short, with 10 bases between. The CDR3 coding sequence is TGTGCCAGCAGCTTTGGGGCGGGAGGCTACACCTTC. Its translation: CASSFGAGGYTF.

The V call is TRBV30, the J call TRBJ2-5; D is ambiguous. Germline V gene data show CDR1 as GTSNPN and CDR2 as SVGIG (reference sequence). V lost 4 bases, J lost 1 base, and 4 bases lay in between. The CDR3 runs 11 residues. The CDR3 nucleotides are TGTGCCTGGAACAGCCAAGAGACCCAGTACTTC. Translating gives CAWNSQETQYF.

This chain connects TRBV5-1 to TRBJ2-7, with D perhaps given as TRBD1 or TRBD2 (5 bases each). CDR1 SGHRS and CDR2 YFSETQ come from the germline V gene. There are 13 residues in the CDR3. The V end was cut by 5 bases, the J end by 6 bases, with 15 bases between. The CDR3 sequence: CASRLRGGGEQYF. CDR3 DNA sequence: TGCGCCAGCAGACTTAGGGGTGGGGGCGAGCAGTACTTC.

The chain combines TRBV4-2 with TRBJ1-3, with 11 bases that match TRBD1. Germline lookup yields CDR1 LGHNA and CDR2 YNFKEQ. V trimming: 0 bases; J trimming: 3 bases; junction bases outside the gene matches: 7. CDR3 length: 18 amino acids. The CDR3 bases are TGTGCCAGCAGCCAAGATTTGTGGACAGGGGGCTATGGAAACACCATATATTTT. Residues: CASSQDLWTGGYGNTIYF.

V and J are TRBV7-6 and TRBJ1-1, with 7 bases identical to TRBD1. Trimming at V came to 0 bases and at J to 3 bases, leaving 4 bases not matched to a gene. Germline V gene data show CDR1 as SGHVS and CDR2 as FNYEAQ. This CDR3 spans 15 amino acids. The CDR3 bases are TGTGCCAGCAGCTTAGCGCGAGGGGGCTACACTGAAGCTTTCTTT. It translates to CASSLARGGYTEAFF.

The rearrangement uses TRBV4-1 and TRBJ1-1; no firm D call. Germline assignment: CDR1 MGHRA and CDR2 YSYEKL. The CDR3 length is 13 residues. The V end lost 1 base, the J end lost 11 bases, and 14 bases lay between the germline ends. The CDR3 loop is CASSQVIGYAAFF. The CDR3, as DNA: TGCGCCAGCAGCCAAGTCATCGGTTATGCGGCTTTCTTT.

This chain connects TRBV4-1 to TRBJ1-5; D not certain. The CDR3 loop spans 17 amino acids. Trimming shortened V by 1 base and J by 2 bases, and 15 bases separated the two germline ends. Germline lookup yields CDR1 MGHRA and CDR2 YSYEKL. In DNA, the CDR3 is TGCGCCAGCAGCCAAGCAAACTTGGGCGCTGGCAATCAGCCCCAGCATTTT. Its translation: CASSQANLGAGNQPQHF.

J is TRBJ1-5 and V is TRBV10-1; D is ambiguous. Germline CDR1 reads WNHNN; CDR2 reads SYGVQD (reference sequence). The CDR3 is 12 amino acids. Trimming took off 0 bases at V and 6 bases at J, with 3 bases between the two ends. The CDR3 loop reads CASSESLQPQHF. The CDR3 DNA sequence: TGCGCCAGCAGTGAGTCGCTTCAGCCCCAGCATTTT.

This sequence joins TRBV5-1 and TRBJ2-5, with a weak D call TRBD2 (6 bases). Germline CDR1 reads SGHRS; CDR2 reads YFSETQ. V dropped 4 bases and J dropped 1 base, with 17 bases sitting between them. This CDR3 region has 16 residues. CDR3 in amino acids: CASSLYTAGSQETQYF. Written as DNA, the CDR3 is TGCGCCAGCAGCCTATACACGGCGGGGAGCCAAGAGACCCAGTACTTC. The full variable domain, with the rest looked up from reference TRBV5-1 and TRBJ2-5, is KAGVTQTPRYLIKTRGQQVTLSCSPISGHRSVSWYQQTPGQGLQFLFEYFSETQRNKGNFPGRFSGRQFSNSRSEMNVSTLELGDSALYLCASSLYTAGSQETQYFGPGTRLLVL.

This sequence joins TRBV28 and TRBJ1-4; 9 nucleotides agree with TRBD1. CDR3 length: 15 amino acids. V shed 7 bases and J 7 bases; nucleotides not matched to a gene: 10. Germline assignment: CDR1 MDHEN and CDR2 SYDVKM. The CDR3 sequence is CASMGEPGQGEKLFF. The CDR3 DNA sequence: TGTGCCAGCATGGGGGAACCGGGACAGGGTGAAAAACTGTTTTTT.